The 32 T cell receptor beta chains given below trace back to one sample, sequenced in a study of cytomegalovirus exposure and HLA in healthy donors listed by TCRdb under 2017. The library was prepared using the immunoSEQ multiplex PCR assay. The multiplex PCR relied on a mix of 60 forward primers for TCR Vbeta segments and 13 reverse primers for TCR Jbeta segments. TCRdb took over this immuneACCESS table, retaining in-frame rearrangements with V and J assigned. Such tables are incomplete; in checked studies, under half of the missing clones stem from an unresolved V gene, and the remainder is unexplained. The sample table records 150,000 to 200,000 clones; roughly 80% of these occur just once. About 8% of the sample lies in the top ten. The specimen was PBMCs. All receptors derive from a woman aged 40 to 55 in good health and CMV-seropositive.

The chain links TRBV19 to TRBJ2-2; D is undetermined. Trimming stripped 7 bases from V and 0 bases from J, with 6 bases between. CDR1 and CDR2 from the germline V gene are LNHDA and SQIVND (reference sequence). The CDR3 has 13 amino acids. CDR3 region: CASTETNTGELFF. The CDR3 bases are TGTGCCAGTACGGAGACGAACACCGGGGAGCTGTTTTTT.

The chain combines TRBV2 with TRBJ2-1, with 12 positions matching TRBD2. V lost 6 bases and J lost 9; bases outside the gene matches: 9. Germline lookup yields CDR1 SNHLY and CDR2 FYNNEI. The CDR3 contains 15 residues. Here the CDR3 DNA reads TGTGCCAGCAGACCGACTAGCGGGAGATCAGCTGAGCAGTTCTTC. Translated: CASRPTSGRSAEQFF.

The chain links TRBV2 to TRBJ2-7, with D possibly matching TRBD2 (6 bases). Germline V gene data show CDR1 as SNHLY and CDR2 as FYNNEI. This CDR3 is built from 13 residues. Trimming left V 8 bases short and J 2 bases short, with 13 bases between. The CDR3 loop reads CASRVSGPYEQYF. CDR3 nucleotide sequence: TGTGCCAGCCGGGTTAGCGGTCCCTACGAGCAGTACTTC.

This clone was seen a handful of times. This chain connects TRBV7-9 to TRBJ1-2; possible D gene TRBD1, 6 bases. The CDR3 runs to 14 residues. Trimming left V 4 bases short and J 8 bases short, with 17 bases between. Germline lookup yields CDR1 SEHNR and CDR2 FQNEAQ (reference sequence). CDR3: CASSSAGGRKGYTF. CDR3 in DNA: TGTGCCAGCAGCTCTGCGGGGGGGCGGAAGGGCTACACCTTC.

This clone was seen a handful of times. J is TRBJ1-2 and V is TRBV28; a weak D match, TRBD1 (6 bases). Germline V CDR1 and CDR2: MDHEN, SYDVKM. The CDR3 sequence is 20 residues long. V lost 5 bases and J lost 5, with 33 bases in between. The CDR3 DNA sequence: TGTGCCAGCAGTACCCACATTCCCACCCCCCCGACAGGATCATGGTATGGCTACACCTTC. Amino acid sequence: CASSTHIPTPPTGSWYGYTF.

The gene calls are TRBV7-8 and TRBJ2-5, with 7 positions matching TRBD1. CDR1 SGHVS and CDR2 FQNEAQ come from the germline V gene. CDR3 length: 17 amino acids. J was trimmed by 0 bases and V by 5 bases; bases with no gene match: 12. The CDR3 DNA is TGTGCCAGCAGCCCCCAGGTTGGGACAGCGTACCAAGAGACCCAGTACTTC. This sequence encodes CASSPQVGTAYQETQYF.

This chain connects TRBV7-3 to TRBJ2-1; TRBD1 might be the D (5 bases). V lost 1 base and J lost 0, with 10 bases in between. There are 16 residues in the CDR3. Germline CDR1 and CDR2: SGHTA and FQGTGA. The CDR3 DNA is TGTGCCAGCAGCTTAATGTCTCAGGGCTCCTACAATGAGCAGTTCTTC. Translated, it gives CASSLMSQGSYNEQFF.

The count of this clone is one. V is TRBV27 and J is TRBJ2-7; TRBD2 matches at 13 bases. J was trimmed by 2 bases and V by 5 bases; bases with no gene match: 9. Germline values: CDR1 MNHEY, CDR2 SMNVEV (reference sequence). The CDR3 totals 17 residues. The DNA for the CDR3 is TGTGCCAGCAGTCCTCCGGGACTAGCGGGGAGAACCTACGAGCAGTACTTC. Translated, it gives CASSPPGLAGRTYEQYF.

The chain links TRBV9 to TRBJ2-5, with a possible D match to TRBD2 (6 bases). The CDR3 is 15 amino acids. Per germline, CDR1 SGDLS and CDR2 YYNGEE. Trimming took off 0 bases at V and 4 bases at J, with 13 bases between the two ends. CDR3 amino acids: CASSVGAGPGETQYF. The CDR3 DNA sequence: TGTGCCAGCAGCGTAGGTGCGGGACCAGGAGAGACCCAGTACTTC.

Details on this clone: This same CDR3 is encoded by further DNA sequences in the sample. The rearrangement uses TRBV15 and TRBJ1-5; D gene uncertain. Trimming took 0 bases from V and 6 from J, leaving 12 bases between them. The CDR3 has 15 amino acids. The germline gives CDR1 LNHNV, CDR2 YYDKDF (reference sequence). In DNA form, the CDR3 reads TGTGCCACCAGCAGAGATGCGAGCGGAGGTCAGCCCCAGCATTTT. Its translation is CATSRDASGGQPQHF.

The V call is TRBV7-2, the J call TRBJ2-3; D unresolved. Germline-derived CDR1 and CDR2 are SGHTA and FQGNSA. This CDR3 comprises 13 residues. V lost 3 bases and J lost 4, with 8 bases in between. The DNA for the CDR3 is TGTGCCAGCAGCTTGGGCAGACCAGATACGCAGTATTTT. Its translation is CASSLGRPDTQYF. Supplemented by reference TRBV7-2 and TRBJ2-3, the full variable domain reads GAGVSQSPSNKVTEKGKDVELRCDPISGHTALYWYRQSLGQGLEFLIYFQGNSAPDKSGLPSDRFSAERTGGSVSTLTIQRTQQEDSAVYLCASSLGRPDTQYFGPGTRLTVL.

This clone has only a few counts. The V call is TRBV7-3, the J call TRBJ2-1; 9 bases fit TRBD1. The germline V gene encodes CDR1 SGHTA and CDR2 FQGTGA. The CDR3 covers 15 residues. V was clipped by 4 bases and J by 5 bases; unmatched bases: 6. The CDR3 here is CASSSQGAEHNEQFF. The CDR3 DNA reads as TGTGCCAGCAGCTCACAGGGGGCCGAACACAATGAGCAGTTCTTC.

This sequence joins TRBV6-6 and TRBJ2-7; D gene unclear. The V gene lost 7 bases and the J gene lost 1 base, with 5 bases spanning the gap. The CDR3 is 11 residues long. From germline, CDR1 is MNHNY and CDR2 SVGAGI (reference sequence). The CDR3 DNA follows: TGTGCCAGCACGGGTTCCTACGAGCAGTACTTC. Protein product: CASTGSYEQYF.

This clone showed up just a few times. The genes are TRBV9 and TRBJ2-2; the match to TRBD2 covers 14 bases. The trim removed 4 bases at V and 4 bases at J, leaving 6 bases unmatched. From germline, CDR1 is SGDLS and CDR2 YYNGEE. This CDR3 has 17 amino acids. CDR3 bases: TGTGCCAGCAGCCGGGGACTAGCGGGAGCGACCACCGGGGAGCTGTTTTTT. Its protein is CASSRGLAGATTGELFF. Full variable domain (outside the CDR3, taken from reference TRBV9 and TRBJ2-2): DSGVTQTPKHLITATGQRVTLRCSPRSGDLSVYWYQQSLDQGLQFLIQYYNGEERAKGNILERFSAQQFPDLHSELNLSSLELGDSALYFCASSRGLAGATTGELFFGEGSRLTVL.

This sequence joins TRBV2 and TRBJ1-4; TRBD1 matches 8 bases. The V segment lost 8 bases and the J segment 4 bases; nucleotides outside the gene matches: 6. The CDR3 is made up of 14 amino acids. The germline V gene has CDR1 SNHLY and CDR2 FYNNEI. The CDR3 coding sequence is TGTGCCAGCGGAACGGACAGGGATAATGAAAAACTGTTTTTT. Amino acids: CASGTDRDNEKLFF.

The rearrangement uses TRBV27 and TRBJ2-1; D is ambiguous. The CDR3 contains 16 residues. Germline V CDR1 and CDR2: MNHEY, SMNVEV (reference sequence). V was pared by 7 bases and J by 10 bases, with 26 bases between. In DNA form, the CDR3 reads TGTGCCAGCACCAAGTTCTTGGAGACCGCACGTCTGGAGCAGTTCTTC. The encoded protein is CASTKFLETARLEQFF.

V usage is TRBV7-2 and J usage is TRBJ2-2; D gene unclear. This CDR3 is built from 13 residues. Trimming cost V 4 bases and J 10 bases, with 13 bases left between them. Germline CDR1 is SGHTA and CDR2 is FQGNSA. Here the CDR3 reads CASSSTFVEELFF. The CDR3 DNA is TGTGCCAGCAGCTCAACATTCGTCGAGGAGCTGTTTTTT.

The V call is TRBV6-1, the J call TRBJ2-3, with 7 bases identical to TRBD1. The CDR3 covers 17 residues. V shed 4 bases and J 1 base; nucleotides not matched to a gene: 11. Germline assignment: CDR1 MNHNS and CDR2 SASEGT. DNA of the CDR3: TGTGCCAGCAGTGGTTTGGGGAATCAGGGGGGCACAGATACGCAGTATTTT. Amino acids: CASSGLGNQGGTDTQYF.

There are a few counts of this clone. This chain connects TRBV7-2 to TRBJ2-5; a possible D gene is TRBD1 (6 bases). CDR3 size: 15 residues. Trimming left V 5 bases short and J 0 bases short, with 13 bases between. Germline lookup yields CDR1 SGHTA and CDR2 FQGNSA. CDR3 nucleotide sequence: TGTGCCAGCAGCCAGGGGCAGCTACACCAAGAGACCCAGTACTTC. Residues: CASSQGQLHQETQYF. Together with reference TRBV7-2 and TRBJ2-5, the CDR3 gives the full variable domain: GAGVSQSPSNKVTEKGKDVELRCDPISGHTALYWYRQSLGQGLEFLIYFQGNSAPDKSGLPSDRFSAERTGGSVSTLTIQRTQQEDSAVYLCASSQGQLHQETQYFGPGTRLLVL.

The chain combines TRBV29-1 with TRBJ2-7; D is ambiguous. Deletions cut 0 bases from V and 4 bases from J, with 4 bases between. In germline, CDR1 is SQVTM, CDR2 ANQGSEA. This CDR3 region has 11 residues. The CDR3 is CSVEDVYEQYF. CDR3 bases: TGCAGCGTTGAAGATGTATACGAGCAGTACTTC.

V is TRBV25-1 and J is TRBJ2-3; 9 bases align to TRBD2. The CDR3 has 17 residues. The trim removed 1 base at V and 3 bases at J, leaving 8 bases unmatched. CDR1 and CDR2 (germline): MGHDK, SYGVNS. The CDR3 reads CASSESRSGRGTDTQYF. CDR3 in DNA: TGTGCCAGCAGTGAATCGCGTAGCGGGAGAGGGACAGATACGCAGTATTTT. Filled out from reference TRBV25-1 and TRBJ2-3, the complete variable domain reads EADIYQTPRYLVIGTGKKITLECSQTMGHDKMYWYQQDPGMELHLIHYSYGVNSTEKGDLSSESTVSRIRTEHFPLTLESARPSHTSQYLCASSESRSGRGTDTQYFGPGTRLTVL.

The chain employs TRBV2 and TRBJ2-2, with a possible D match to TRBD2 (5 bases). V was cut by 0 bases and J by 7 bases, with 12 bases left in between. CDR1 SNHLY and CDR2 FYNNEI come from the germline V gene. The CDR3 extends over 15 amino acids. DNA for the CDR3: TGTGCCAGCAGTGAAGCCCCGGGGTATGTCGGGGAGCTGTTTTTT. Encoded protein: CASSEAPGYVGELFF.

This chain connects TRBV7-2 to TRBJ2-3; D uncertain. V lost 1 base and J 5 bases, leaving 7 bases between the germline ends. CDR3 length: 13 amino acids. Germline-derived CDR1 and CDR2 are SGHTA and FQGNSA. The CDR3 loop is CASSLDWRDTQYF. Here the CDR3 DNA reads TGTGCCAGCAGCTTAGATTGGAGAGATACGCAGTATTTT.

Written as DNA, the CDR3 is TGTGCCATCAGCCCTGGGACAGACCAAGAGACCCAGTACTTC. This codes for CAISPGTDQETQYF. The J gene is TRBJ2-5, the V gene TRBV10-3, with 7 bases that match TRBD1. The CDR3 length is 14 residues. The V gene end was trimmed by 6 bases and the J gene end by 0 bases; junction bases not matched to a gene: 4. Germline loops: CDR1 ENHRY, CDR2 SYGVKD.

This chain uses TRBV7-2 with TRBJ2-3; D is unresolved. Germline V gives CDR1 SGHTA, CDR2 FQGNSA. This CDR3 has 13 residues. Trimming took 2 bases from V and 5 from J, leaving 8 bases between them. The CDR3 DNA follows: TGTGCCAGCAGCTTATGGCTTGAAGATACGCAGTATTTT. Encoded protein: CASSLWLEDTQYF.

This clone came up a few times. This rearrangement joins TRBV6-5 to TRBJ1-5, with 7 bases matching TRBD1. The CDR3 spans 14 residues. With 9 bases clipped from V and 5 bases from J, the junction kept 10 bases outside the gene matches. Germline V CDR1 and CDR2: MNHEY, SVGAGI. This CDR3 reads CASMPGTAYQPQHF. The CDR3 DNA is TGTGCCAGTATGCCCGGGACAGCGTATCAGCCCCAGCATTTT.

The chain joins TRBV21-1 to TRBJ2-4; TRBD2 reflects the table's D call only, with no check against the DNA. TRBV21-1 is labeled a pseudogene. The CDR3 spans 20 residues. The CDR3 reads CASSMTPGLARLLAKNIQYF. DNA of the CDR3: TGTGCCAGCAGCATGACACCGGGACTAGCGAGACTACTAGCCAAAAACATTCAGTACTTC.

This chain uses TRBV28 with TRBJ1-4; TRBD1 is a possible D gene (5 bases). The CDR3 has 13 amino acids. Germline V gene sequence: CDR1 MDHEN, CDR2 SYDVKM. V was clipped by 6 bases and J by 7 bases, with 12 bases between them. The DNA for the CDR3 is TGTGCCAGCAGCTGGGGCTCGCGTGAAAAACTGTTTTTT. Protein: CASSWGSREKLFF.

Only a few counts were recorded for this clone. V gene TRBV7-9 combines with J gene TRBJ1-3; 7 nucleotides match TRBD1. The CDR3 has 16 amino acids. Germline trimming cut 4 bases from V and 0 bases from J; bases unmatched to any gene: 6. Germline V CDR1 and CDR2: SEHNR, FQNEAQ (reference sequence). The CDR3 reads CASSSTGKHSGNTIYF. The CDR3, as DNA: TGTGCCAGCAGCTCGACAGGGAAACACTCTGGAAACACCATATATTTT.

The chain employs TRBV7-6 and TRBJ2-7, with D tentatively TRBD2 (6 bases). The CDR3 spans 13 residues. V dropped 1 base and J dropped 7 bases, with 11 bases sitting between them. Germline V gene sequence: CDR1 SGHVS, CDR2 FNYEAQ. CDR3 in DNA: TGTGCCAGCAGCTTAGGGGGGGTCTGGGAGCAGTACTTC. It codes for CASSLGGVWEQYF. Full variable domain (outside the CDR3, taken from reference TRBV7-6 and TRBJ2-7): GAGVSQSPRYKVTKRGQDVALRCDPISGHVSLYWYRQALGQGPEFLTYFNYEAQQDKSGLPNDRFSAERPEGSISTLTIQRTEQRDSAMYRCASSLGGVWEQYFGPGTRLTVT.

DNA for the CDR3: TGTGCCAGCAGTTATCAGGGGACTTCACCCCTCCACTTT. Translated: CASSYQGTSPLHF. This chain links TRBV6-5 with TRBJ1-6, with a possible D match to TRBD1 (6 bases). Germline values: CDR1 MNHEY, CDR2 SVGAGI. CDR3 length: 13 amino acids. Trimming took off 3 bases at V and 9 bases at J, with 9 bases between the two ends.

This clone was observed once. The gene calls are TRBV10-3 and TRBJ2-2, with a possible D match to TRBD2 (5 bases). Trimming stripped 2 bases from V and 7 bases from J, with 11 bases between. The germline V gene has CDR1 ENHRY and CDR2 SYGVKD. The CDR3 runs to 14 residues. The CDR3 nucleotides read TGTGCCATCAGTGAGCGGGATCAGTACGGGGAGCTGTTTTTT. This encodes CAISERDQYGELFF.